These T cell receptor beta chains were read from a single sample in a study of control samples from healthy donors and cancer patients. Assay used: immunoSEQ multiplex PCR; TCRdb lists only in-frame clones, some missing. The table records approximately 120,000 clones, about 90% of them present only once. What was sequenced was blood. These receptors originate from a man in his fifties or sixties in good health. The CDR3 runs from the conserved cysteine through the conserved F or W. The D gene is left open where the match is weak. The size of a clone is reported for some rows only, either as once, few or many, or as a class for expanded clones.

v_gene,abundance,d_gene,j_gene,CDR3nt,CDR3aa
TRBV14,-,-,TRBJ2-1,TGTGCCAGCAGCCTAGTGGATGAGCAGTTCTTC,CASSLVDEQFF
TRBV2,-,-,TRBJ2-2,TGTGCCAGCAGGCGTACAGAGACCGGGGAGCTGTTTTTT,CASRRTETGELFF
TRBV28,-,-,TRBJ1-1,TGTGCCAGCAGTTTATGGGCCCGGAACACTGAAGCTTTCTTT,CASSLWARNTEAFF
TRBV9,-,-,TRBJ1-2,TGTGCCAGCAGCGTAGGTAGGGTCAACTATGGCTACACCTTC,CASSVGRVNYGYTF
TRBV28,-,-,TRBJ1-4,TGTGCCAGCGGGGGGGCATTTACACCTAATGAAAAACTGTTTTTT,CASGGAFTPNEKLFF
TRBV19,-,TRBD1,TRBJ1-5,TGTGCCAGTAGATCCCAGGGGGAAAGCAATCAGCCCCAGCATTTT,CASRSQGESNQPQHF
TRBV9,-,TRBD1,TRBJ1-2,TGTGCCAGCAGCGTAGACCCGACAGGGGGCCATGGCTACACCTTC,CASSVDPTGGHGYTF
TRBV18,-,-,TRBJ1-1,TGTGCCAGCTCACCATCGCGGGGGGAGGTCACTGAAGCTTTCTTT,CASSPSRGEVTEAFF
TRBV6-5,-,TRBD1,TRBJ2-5,TGTGCCAGCAGCCCCGAGACAGGGGGCGGAAAGACCCAGTACTTC,CASSPETGGGKTQYF
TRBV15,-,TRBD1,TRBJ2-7,TGTGCCACCAGTATGGGACAGGGGAGCTACGAGCAGTACTTC,CATSMGQGSYEQYF
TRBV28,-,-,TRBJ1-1,TGTGCCAGCCGCCGGGGCCGGTGGAGCACTGAAGCTTTCTTT,CASRRGRWSTEAFF
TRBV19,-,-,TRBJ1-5,TGTGCCAGTAGTATCGGACAGTTCAATCAGCCCCAGCATTTT,CASSIGQFNQPQHF
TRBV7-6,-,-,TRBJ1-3,TGTGCCAGCAGCTCCGGGGGGTTTGCTGGAAACACCATATATTTT,CASSSGGFAGNTIYF
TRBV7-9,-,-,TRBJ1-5,TGTGCCAGCAGCTTGTGGGGGCGCGGTGGCAATCAGCCCCAGCATTTT,CASSLWGRGGNQPQHF
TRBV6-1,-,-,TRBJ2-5,TGTGCCAGCAGTGGGGGGTTCTCCGGCACCTCCCAAGAGACCCAGTACTTC,CASSGGFSGTSQETQYF
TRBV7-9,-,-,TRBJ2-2,TGTGCCAGCAGCTTAGACCCAGGGGCCTTCATCGGGGAGCTGTTTTTT,CASSLDPGAFIGELFF
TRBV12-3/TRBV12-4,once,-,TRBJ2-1,TGTGCCAGCAGTTTCAGGAATGAGCAGTTCTTC,CASSFRNEQFF
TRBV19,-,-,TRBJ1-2,TGTGCCACCCGAACCCTCTATGGCTACACCTTC,CATRTLYGYTF
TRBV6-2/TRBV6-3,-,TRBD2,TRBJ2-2,TGTGCCAGCAGCAGACGACTAGCGGGGGGCCCCCAAAGTGACACCGGGGAGCTGTTTTTT,CASSRRLAGGPQSDTGELFF
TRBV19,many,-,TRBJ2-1,TGTGCCAGTAGCCCAAGGGGGTACAATGAGCAGTTCTTC,CASSPRGYNEQFF
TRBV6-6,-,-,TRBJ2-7,TGTGCCAGCAGTTACTCGGCGCCGGGTCAGTTTTACGAGCAGTACTTC,CASSYSAPGQFYEQYF
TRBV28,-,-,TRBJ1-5,TGTGCCAGCAGTTTTAGCCCGAATAGCAATCAGCCCCAGCATTTT,CASSFSPNSNQPQHF
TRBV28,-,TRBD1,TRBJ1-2,TGTGCCAGCAGACCCGGACAGGGGGGCATCTATGGCTACACCTTC,CASRPGQGGIYGYTF
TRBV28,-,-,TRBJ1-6,TGTGCCAGCAGACTCGACAGGCTTTATAATTCACCCCTCCACTTT,CASRLDRLYNSPLHF
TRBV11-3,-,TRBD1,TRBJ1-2,TGTGCCAGCAGCTTAGAGGTAAAGGCCAGGGGCCAAACAGGGGTTTGGAGATATGGCTACACCTTC,CASSLEVKARGQTGVWRYGYTF
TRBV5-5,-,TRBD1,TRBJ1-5,TGTGCCAGCAGCTTCCGGACAGGGGACGGTCAGCCCCAGCATTTT,CASSFRTGDGQPQHF
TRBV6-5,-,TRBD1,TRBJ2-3,TGTGCCAGCAGTCTCCGGGACAGTCGCACAGATACGCAGTATTTT,CASSLRDSRTDTQYF
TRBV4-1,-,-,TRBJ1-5,TGCGCCAGCAGCCGAGAAGGGAATCAGCCCCAGCATTTT,CASSREGNQPQHF
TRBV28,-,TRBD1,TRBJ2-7,TGTGCCAGCAGTTTAAGAGGGACAGGGGGCTTGTACGAGCAGTACTTC,CASSLRGTGGLYEQYF
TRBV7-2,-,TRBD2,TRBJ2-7,TGTGCCAGCACGACTAGCGGGGGCCTGGAGCAGTACTTC,CASTTSGGLEQYF
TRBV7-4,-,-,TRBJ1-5,TGTGCCAGCAGCTTATTTCCTAGCAATCAGCCCCAGCATTTT,CASSLFPSNQPQHF
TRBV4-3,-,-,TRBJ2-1,TGCGCCAGCAGCCAAGAAGGCCGGGGGTTCGATGAGCAGTTCTTC,CASSQEGRGFDEQFF
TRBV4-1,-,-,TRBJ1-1,TGCGCCAGCAGACCCCGGGGAATCGGCACTGAAGCTTTCTTT,CASRPRGIGTEAFF
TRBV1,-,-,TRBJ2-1,TGCACCAGCAGCCACTTAAAGACAGGAACTAGCGGTGGTTCCTACAATGAGCAGTTCTTC,CTSSHLKTGTSGGSYNEQFF
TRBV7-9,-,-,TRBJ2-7,TGTGCCAGCAGCTACAAGGGTGAGCAGTACTTC,CASSYKGEQYF
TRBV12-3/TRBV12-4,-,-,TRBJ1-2,TGTGCCAGCAGTTTGTATCCTGATGGCTACACCTTC,CASSLYPDGYTF
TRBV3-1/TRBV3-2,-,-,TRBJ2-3,TGTGCCAGCAGCCAACAATCAGATACGCAGTATTTT,CASSQQSDTQYF
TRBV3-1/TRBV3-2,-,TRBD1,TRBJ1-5,TGTGCCAGCAGCTACGGGACAGGGGGTCAGCCCCAGCATTTT,CASSYGTGGQPQHF
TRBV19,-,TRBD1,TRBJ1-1,TGTGCCAGTAGCGAGGAAACAGGGGTGGTAGAAGCTTTCTTT,CASSEETGVVEAFF
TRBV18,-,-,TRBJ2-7,TGTGCCAGCTCACCGTCGACGGCCGCTTACGAGCAGTACTTC,CASSPSTAAYEQYF
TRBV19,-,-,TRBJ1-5,TGTGCCAGTAGTATCAGCCTCGGAGCCAATCAGCCCCAGCATTTT,CASSISLGANQPQHF
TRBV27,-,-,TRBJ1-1,TGTGCCAGCAGTTTAGACAGGAATGAAGCTTTCTTT,CASSLDRNEAFF
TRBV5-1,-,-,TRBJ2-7,TGCGCCAGCAGCTTGGCGGTCCCGCGGGACGAGCAGTACTTC,CASSLAVPRDEQYF
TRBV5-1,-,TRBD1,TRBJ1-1,TGCGCCAGCAGCGCAGGGGGGAGGACTGAAGCTTTCTTT,CASSAGGRTEAFF
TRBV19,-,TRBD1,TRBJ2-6,TGTGCCAGTAGTATAGATCATATGGGGGACAGGGGCTCTGGGGCCAACGTCCTGACTTTC,CASSIDHMGDRGSGANVLTF
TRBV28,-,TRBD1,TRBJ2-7,TGTGCCAGCAGGACAGGGTCATCGTCCTACGAGCAGTACTTC,CASRTGSSSYEQYF
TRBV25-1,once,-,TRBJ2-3,TGTGCCAGCAGGCCCCGGGGTGGGACAGATACGCAGTATTTT,CASRPRGGTDTQYF
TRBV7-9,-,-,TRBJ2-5,TGTGCCAGCAGCTTAGTCGCGGGGGCCGGTGAGACCCAGTACTTC,CASSLVAGAGETQYF
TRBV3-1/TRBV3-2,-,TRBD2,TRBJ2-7,TGTGCCAGCAGCCAAGACACGGTTGGACTAGCGGGGGACAAACCCTACGAGCAGTACTTC,CASSQDTVGLAGDKPYEQYF
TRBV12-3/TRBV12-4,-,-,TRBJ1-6,TGTGCCAGCACCTACCAGCATAATTCACCCCTCCACTTT,CASTYQHNSPLHF
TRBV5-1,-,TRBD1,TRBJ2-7,TGCGCCAGCAGCGACCTGACAGGGAATCTCTACGAGCAGTACTTC,CASSDLTGNLYEQYF